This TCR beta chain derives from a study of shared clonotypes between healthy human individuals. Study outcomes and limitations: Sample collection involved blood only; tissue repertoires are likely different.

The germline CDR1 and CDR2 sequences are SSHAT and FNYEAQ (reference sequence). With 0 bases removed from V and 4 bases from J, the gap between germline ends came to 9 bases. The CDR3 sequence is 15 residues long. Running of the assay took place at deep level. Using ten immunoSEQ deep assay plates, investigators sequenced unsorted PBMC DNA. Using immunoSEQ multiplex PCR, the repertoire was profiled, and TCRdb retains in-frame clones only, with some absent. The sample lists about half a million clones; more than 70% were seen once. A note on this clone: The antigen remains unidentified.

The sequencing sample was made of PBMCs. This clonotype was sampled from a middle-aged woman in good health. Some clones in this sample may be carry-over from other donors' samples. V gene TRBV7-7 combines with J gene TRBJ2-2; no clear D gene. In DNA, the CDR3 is TGTGCCAGCAGCTTAGCGTGGGGTAGCACCGGGGAGCTGTTTTTT. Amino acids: CASSLAWGSTGELFF.